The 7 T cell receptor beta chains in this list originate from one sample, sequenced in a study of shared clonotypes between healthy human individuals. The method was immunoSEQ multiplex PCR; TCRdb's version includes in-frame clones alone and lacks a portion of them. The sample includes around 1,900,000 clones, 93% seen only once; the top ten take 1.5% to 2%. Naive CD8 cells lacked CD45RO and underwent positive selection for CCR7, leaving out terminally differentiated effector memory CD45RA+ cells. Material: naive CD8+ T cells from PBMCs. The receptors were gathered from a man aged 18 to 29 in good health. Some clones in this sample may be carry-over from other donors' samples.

The CDR3: CASSLGPSPLYNEQFF. CDR3 DNA sequence: TGTGCCAGCAGCTTAGGACCTAGCCCCCTTTACAATGAGCAGTTCTTC. V usage is TRBV11-2 and J usage is TRBJ2-1; D may be TRBD2 (5 bases). V was cut by 1 base and J by 4 bases, with 14 bases left in between. Germline values: CDR1 SGHAT, CDR2 FQNNGV. The CDR3 extends over 16 amino acids.

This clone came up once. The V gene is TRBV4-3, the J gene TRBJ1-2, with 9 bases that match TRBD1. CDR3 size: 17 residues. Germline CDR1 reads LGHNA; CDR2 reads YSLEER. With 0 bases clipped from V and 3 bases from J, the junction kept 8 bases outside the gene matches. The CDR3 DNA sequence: TGCGCCAGCAGCCAAGACCTCGACCGGGACAGGGACTATGGCTACACCTTC. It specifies CASSQDLDRDRDYGYTF.

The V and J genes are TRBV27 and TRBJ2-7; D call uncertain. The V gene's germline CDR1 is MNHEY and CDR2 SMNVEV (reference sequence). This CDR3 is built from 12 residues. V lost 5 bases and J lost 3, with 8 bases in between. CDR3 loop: CASSNSIYEQYF. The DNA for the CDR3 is TGTGCCAGCAGTAATAGTATCTACGAGCAGTACTTC.

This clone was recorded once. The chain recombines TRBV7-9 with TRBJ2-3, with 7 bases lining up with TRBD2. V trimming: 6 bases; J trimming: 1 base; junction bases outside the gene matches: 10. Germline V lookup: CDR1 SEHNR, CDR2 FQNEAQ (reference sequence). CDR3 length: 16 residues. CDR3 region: CASSPRTSAGTDTQYF. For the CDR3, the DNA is TGTGCCAGCAGTCCACGTACTAGCGCAGGCACAGATACGCAGTATTTT.

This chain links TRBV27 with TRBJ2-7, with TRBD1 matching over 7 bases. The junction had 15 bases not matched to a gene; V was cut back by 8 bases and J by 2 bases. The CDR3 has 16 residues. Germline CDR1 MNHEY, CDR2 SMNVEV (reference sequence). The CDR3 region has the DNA TGTGCCAGCTCCTACTCTTGGGGGACAGAGACCTACGAGCAGTACTTC. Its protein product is CASSYSWGTETYEQYF.

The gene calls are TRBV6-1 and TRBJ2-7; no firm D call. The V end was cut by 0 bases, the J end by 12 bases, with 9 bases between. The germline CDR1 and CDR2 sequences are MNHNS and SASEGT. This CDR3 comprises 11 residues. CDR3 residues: CASSEAHGSYF. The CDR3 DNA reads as TGTGCCAGCAGTGAAGCGCATGGGTCGTACTTC.

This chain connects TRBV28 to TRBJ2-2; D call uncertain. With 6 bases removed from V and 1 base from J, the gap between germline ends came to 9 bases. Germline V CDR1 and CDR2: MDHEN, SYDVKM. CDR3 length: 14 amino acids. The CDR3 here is CASSPAGNTGELFF. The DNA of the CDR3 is TGTGCCAGCAGCCCGGCTGGGAACACCGGGGAGCTGTTTTTT.